The subject of this entry is one TCR beta chain. These data belong to a study of blood T cell repertoires in COVID-19. For the study at large: There were acute and convalescent COVID-19 samples, and they came from the United States, Italy and Spain. Sources were T cells, B-cell-depleted T cells, or PBMCs; the material itself was cDNA or gDNA.

In the authors' workflow: By means of reference gene primer amplification, nucleated cell counts were estimated. Assay used: immunoSEQ multiplex PCR; TCRdb lists only in-frame clones, some missing. The D gene and trimming were derived from the DNA, and the V and J assignments and clone size from that table. The table lists 150,000 to 200,000 clones, roughly 86% of them singletons. The sequencing input was peripheral blood. This TCR was recovered from an older man with acute or convalescent COVID-19.

The CDR3 here is CASSQVGTGRAFF. The CDR3 DNA follows: TGTGCCAGCAGCCAAGTCGGGACAGGACGGGCTTTCTTT. This sequence joins TRBV14 and TRBJ1-1; 8 bases line up with TRBD1. Trimming took 1 base from V and 11 from J; bases not matched to a gene: 6. The CDR3 contains 13 residues. Germline CDR1 and CDR2: SGHDN and FVKESK. Filled out from reference TRBV14 and TRBJ1-1, the complete variable domain reads EAGVTQFPSHSVIEKGQTVTLRCDPISGHDNLYWYRRVMGKEIKFLLHFVKESKQDESGMPNNRFLAERTGGTYSTLKVQPAELEDSGVYFCASSQVGTGRAFFGQGTRLTVV.